This T cell receptor beta chain is drawn from a study of beta chain features in type 1 diabetes. Every bit of the isolated RNA underwent reverse transcription, so sequencing read expressed TCRB transcripts. An average of about 3.6 million reads was obtained for naive, central memory and regulatory T cell samples. Libraries were prepared by immunoSEQ multiplex PCR; TCRdb keeps only in-frame clonotypes and omits some of them. Here the sample spans approximately 170,000 clones, less than 10% being singletons. Central memory, naive, regulatory and stem cell-like memory CD4+ cells were sorted by CD45RO/CCR7/CD25/CD127/CD95/CD27. Purities over 98% were achieved in all sorted populations. Remarks on this clone: Its antigen remains unknown.

The CDR3 covers 14 residues. The germline V and J ends were trimmed by 3 bases and 7 bases, with 11 bases remaining between them. Looked up from germline, CDR1 is SGDLS and CDR2 is YYNGEE. Study observations and caveats: Type 1 diabetes patients had TCRB CDR3s that were shorter (moderately but significantly so) in all four CD4+ subsets. Within patients, naive, central memory and Treg TCRB repertoires seemed more similar than within healthy donors.

This receptor was taken from a man younger than 35 with type 1 diabetes. The chain recombines TRBV9 with TRBJ1-6, with D unclear. Sequencing input: central memory CD4+ T cells from blood. CDR3 nucleotide sequence: TGTGCCAGCAGCGAGCGGGTCCTCAATTCACCCCTCCACTTT. As protein: CASSERVLNSPLHF.